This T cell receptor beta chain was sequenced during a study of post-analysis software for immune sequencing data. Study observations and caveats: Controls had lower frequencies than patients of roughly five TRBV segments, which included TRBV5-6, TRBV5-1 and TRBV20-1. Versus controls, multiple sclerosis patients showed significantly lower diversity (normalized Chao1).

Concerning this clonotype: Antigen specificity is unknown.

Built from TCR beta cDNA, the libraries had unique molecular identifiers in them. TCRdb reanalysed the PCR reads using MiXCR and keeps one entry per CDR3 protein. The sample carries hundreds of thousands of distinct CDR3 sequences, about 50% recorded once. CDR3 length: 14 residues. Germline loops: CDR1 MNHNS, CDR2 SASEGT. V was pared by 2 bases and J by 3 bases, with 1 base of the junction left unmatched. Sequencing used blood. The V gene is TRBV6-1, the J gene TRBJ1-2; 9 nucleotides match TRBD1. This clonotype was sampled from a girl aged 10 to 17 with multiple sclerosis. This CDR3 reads CASSERQGDYGYTF. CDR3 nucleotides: TGTGCCAGCAGTGAAAGACAGGGGGACTATGGCTACACCTTC.